The present TCR beta chain was sequenced within a study of post-analysis software for immune sequencing data. Study-level information: Disease courses included relapsing-remitting, secondary progressive and progressive-relapsing multiple sclerosis.

General study findings and limits: A significant reduction in normalized Chao1 diversity was observed in multiple sclerosis patients versus controls. In patients, TRBV5-6, TRBV5-1 and TRBV20-1 belonged to several TRBV segments found more frequently than in controls.

On this clonotype: Its specificity is unknown.

Unique molecular identifiers tagged the TCR beta cDNA libraries. TCRdb ran MiXCR on the PCR reads and lists one entry per CDR3 protein. This repertoire shows more than 500,000 distinct CDR3 sequences, roughly 34% found once; its top ten account for 5% to 6%. The V segment lost 0 bases and the J segment 6 bases; nucleotides outside the gene matches: 4. The CDR3 length is 16 residues. In germline, CDR1 is MRHNA, CDR2 SNTAGT. The chain recombines TRBV6-4 with TRBJ2-2, with TRBD2 identical over 10 bases. The receptor's source is a girl aged 2-17 years with multiple sclerosis. The material sequenced was blood. In DNA, the CDR3 is TGTGCCAGCAGTGACTCGAGCGGGGGGGCCTCCGGGGAGCTGTTTTTT. Translation gives CASSDSSGGASGELFF.